Here is one T cell receptor beta chain with its context. Its antigen is currently unknown. Within the sample, other DNA sequences also encode this same CDR3. The sample belongs to a study of shared clonotypes between healthy human individuals. Study-level information: Contributing individuals were a couple of females and a few males aged 18 to 49. Broader study findings: Sharing of clonotypes among donors was expected to vary with sequencing depth. Larger richness was generally estimated for naive than memory subsets.

CD45RO-negative cells were positively selected for CCR7, leaving out terminally differentiated effector memory CD45RA+ cells. Trimming stripped 3 bases from V and 0 bases from J, with 10 bases between. Looked up from germline, CDR1 is SNHLY and CDR2 is FYNNEI. The CDR3 totals 15 residues. Measured with immunoSEQ multiplex PCR; TCRdb has only the in-frame clones, and not every one. The sample lists about 590,000 clones, roughly 95% occurring once. The TCR was taken from a woman aged 25 to 39 in good health. The sample comprised naive CD8+ T cells sorted from blood. The chain joins TRBV2 to TRBJ2-3; D is perhaps TRBD1 or TRBD2 (5 bases each). CDR3 in amino acids: CASSEGVSSTDTQYF. The DNA of the CDR3 is TGTGCCAGCAGTGAGGGGGTCTCTAGCACAGATACGCAGTATTTT.